Below are 11 T cell receptor beta chains sequenced from a single sample in a study of blood T cell repertoires in COVID-19 (dated by TCRdb to 2019 to 2021). Libraries were made using the immunoSEQ multiplex PCR assay. Held by TCRdb, this immuneACCESS table contains in-frame sequences only and omits some clones. Under half of the omission traces to an unresolved V gene where checked; the cause of the rest is unknown. This sample lists 170,000 or so clones; 85% to 90% were detected once. The leading ten clones occupy about 3% of the sample. The sequenced sample consisted of peripheral blood. The receptors here all came from a man aged 35 to 55 with active or convalescent COVID-19.

This clone came up once. The rearrangement uses TRBV28 and TRBJ1-4; perhaps TRBD1 as D (5 bases). The CDR3 extends over 19 amino acids. The V gene's germline CDR1 is MDHEN and CDR2 SYDVKM. V lost 6 bases to trimming and J lost 0 bases, with 23 bases between them. The DNA of the CDR3 is TGTGCCAGCAGCTCCTCCTCGGGGGGGACGACATCAACTAATGAAAAACTGTTTTTT. Its translation: CASSSSSGGTTSTNEKLFF.

The table lists this clone with a few counts. The chain carries TRBV7-9 and TRBJ2-3, with TRBD2 matching 9 bases. The CDR3 covers 15 residues. J lost 2 bases, V lost 6 bases, and 6 bases had no gene match. Germline loops: CDR1 SEHNR, CDR2 FQNEAQ (reference sequence). The CDR3 region is CASRPRGGLTDTQYF. The CDR3 DNA follows: TGTGCCAGCAGACCGCGGGGGGGCCTCACAGATACGCAGTATTTT.

This clone was observed a handful of times. The V call is TRBV11-3, the J call TRBJ1-1; perhaps TRBD1 as D (6 bases). CDR1 is SGHNT and CDR2 is YENEEA in the germline V gene. With 6 bases removed from V and 4 bases from J, the gap between germline ends came to 12 bases. The CDR3 length is 13 residues. The CDR3: CASSLDSTTEAFF. The CDR3 DNA reads as TGTGCCAGCAGTTTGGACAGTACCACTGAAGCTTTCTTT.

This sequence joins TRBV10-1 and TRBJ1-1; D gene ambiguous. V lost 6 bases, J lost 3 bases, and 11 bases lay in between. The CDR3 has 13 amino acids. Germline V CDR1 and CDR2: WNHNN, SYGVQD (reference sequence). The CDR3 DNA reads TGCGCCAGCAGGGAGACGGTTTACACTGAAGCTTTCTTT. This codes for CASRETVYTEAFF.

CDR3 region: CASSKCACVGNQPQHF. Here the CDR3 DNA reads TGTGCCAGCAGCAAATGTGCGTGTGTGGGCAATCAGCCCCAGCATTTT. The rearrangement uses TRBV21-1 and TRBJ1-5. TRBV21-1 represents a pseudogene. The CDR3 length is 16 residues.

The rearrangement joins TRBV7-2 to TRBJ2-1; perhaps TRBD2 as D (5 bases). Between the trimmed V and J ends, which lost 1 base and 0 bases, there was a span of 10 bases. Germline V gives CDR1 SGHTA, CDR2 FQGNSA. The CDR3 contains 16 residues. CDR3 residues: CASSLVGSSSYNEQFF. CDR3 nucleotide sequence: TGTGCCAGCAGCTTAGTGGGGAGTAGCTCCTACAATGAGCAGTTCTTC.

As DNA, the CDR3 is TGCGCCAGCAGCCAAGGAGGGTACAGCACTGAAGCTTTCTTT. Amino acid sequence: CASSQGGYSTEAFF. The chain joins TRBV4-1 to TRBJ1-1, with D uncertain. Between the trimmed V and J ends, which lost 1 base and 4 bases, there was a span of 10 bases. The CDR3 runs 14 residues. Germline CDR1 MGHRA, CDR2 YSYEKL.

The chain has TRBV15 and TRBJ2-3; the D is unclear. CDR1 and CDR2 (germline): LNHNV, YYDKDF (reference sequence). Trimming stripped 3 bases from V and 4 bases from J, with 17 bases between. CDR3 length: 16 residues. CDR3 coding DNA: TGTGCCACCAGCAGTCCTTACTCGCAGGCCCCAGATACGCAGTATTTT. This translates into CATSSPYSQAPDTQYF.

The chain has TRBV7-3 and TRBJ2-7, with 9 bases aligning to TRBD1. CDR3 size: 14 residues. Germline assignment: CDR1 SGHTA and CDR2 FQGTGA. Germline trimming cut 5 bases from V and 6 bases from J; bases unmatched to any gene: 8. Here the CDR3 DNA reads TGTGCCAGCAGCAACGGGGACAGGGTCGCCGAGCAGTACTTC. Translation: CASSNGDRVAEQYF.

The rearrangement uses TRBV3-1 (or the pseudogene TRBV3-2) and TRBJ1-6, with 12 positions matching TRBD1. J gave up 9 bases and V 4 bases, and 4 bases lay outside the gene matches. Per germline, CDR1 LGHDT and CDR2 YNNKEL (reference sequence). There are 15 residues in the CDR3. CDR3 residues: CASSLGQGAGSPLHF. CDR3 nucleotides: TGTGCCAGCAGCCTGGGACAGGGGGCAGGTTCACCCCTCCACTTT.

This clone was observed a handful of times. The chain carries TRBV2 and TRBJ1-1; 7 positions match TRBD1. With V trimmed by 6 bases and J by 5 bases, 6 bases remained unmatched. The CDR3 runs to 13 residues. CDR1 is SNHLY, CDR2 FYNNEI, per germline. CDR3 loop: CASRDDRETEAFF. CDR3 coding DNA: TGTGCCAGCAGGGACGACAGGGAGACTGAAGCTTTCTTT.